This TCR beta chain was documented in a study of blood T cell repertoires in COVID-19 (TCRdb year 2020). Regarding the research as a whole: Samples covering the acute and convalescent phases of COVID-19 were provided by collaborators in the United States, Italy and Spain. The repertoires were released in a freely available public database meant as a resource for research on the immune response to SARS-CoV-2. Sample metadata almost always included a de-identified subject ID, COVID-19 status, age in years and sex. Where available, HLA class I and class II types were obtained from metadata supplied by the sample provider rather than from assay-based typing. The samples were drawn from two sources: the first 160 participants of the ongoing ImmuneRACE study, and 1,000 to 1,500 subjects contributed by 6 global collaborators. The prospective study material was composed of cDNA or gDNA derived from T cells, B-cell-depleted T cells, or PBMCs. Subjects who had been exposed to COVID-19, were actively infected with it, or had recovered from it provided the deeply sampled blood TCRbeta repertoires that made up the dataset.

TCRbeta CDR3 regions were amplified from genomic DNA by means of the immunoSEQ Assay, a bias-controlled multiplex PCR. The published analysis was carried out like this. Nucleated cell counts per sample were estimated from amplification of reference gene primers within the assay. To quantify the absolute abundance of each unique TCRbeta CDR3 rearrangement, sequence reads were collapsed and filtered. For each sample, productive Simpson clonality was calculated as the square root of Simpson's diversity index across productive rearrangements. The table comes from immuneACCESS by way of TCRdb, which keeps in-frame sequences with V and J called. Part of the clones is missing from these tables; in studies checked, under half for an unresolved V gene and the rest for unknown reasons. V, J and clone size derive from that table, while D and trimming were established from the DNA sequence. The sample records roughly 250,000 clones, around four fifths of which are singletons. 1.9% of the sample belongs to the ten largest clones.

Study-wide findings and limitations: How much clinical and demographic metadata was included differed by source and by participant, and the metadata was provided uncurated.

The CDR1 and CDR2 encoded by the germline V gene are MNHEY and SVGAGI. From the cysteine through the phenylalanine, the CDR3 covers 14 amino acids. The CDR3 DNA has 42 bases and is translated from base 1. Ends trimmed: V by 6 bases, J by 4 bases; bases unmatched to a gene: 8. Whole blood was collected in K2EDTA tubes by collaborating institutions according to the institutions' own protocols. For TCRbeta analysis, collaborators shipped samples in one of three forms: frozen whole blood, isolated PBMCs, or DNA extracted from either of those sample types. Regarding this clone: Its binding antigen is unknown. Base qualities are missing; no much larger clone stands one base away.

This receptor chain uses TRBV6-5 and TRBJ1-2, with 7 bases aligning to TRBD1. The sequence derives from a woman over 75 with acute or convalescent COVID-19. Sequencing was done on a sample of peripheral blood. The CDR3 here reads CASSTSQGVYGYTF. The DNA sequence reads TGTGCCAGCAGCACCAGCCAGGGGGTCTATGGCTACACCTTC.